This T cell receptor beta chain was captured in a study of blood T cell repertoires in COVID-19. Study-level information: Acute-phase and convalescent COVID-19 samples originated in the United States, Italy and Spain. T cells, B-cell-depleted T cells, or PBMCs supplied cDNA or gDNA.

Germline CDR1 reads MDHEN; CDR2 reads SYDVKM. J lost 3 bases, V lost 2 bases, and 2 bases had no gene match. The CDR3 has 16 residues. As handled by the study authors: Counts of nucleated cells, estimated from reference gene primer amplification, were obtained. Only in-frame clones appear in the TCRdb table, and some are missing; sequencing was by immunoSEQ multiplex PCR. V and J calls plus clone size are reproduced from that table; the DNA served to infer D and trimming. The sample includes around 130,000 clones, around nine tenths of them seen just once. Material: peripheral blood. This receptor was taken from a man in his fifties with active COVID-19. The chain couples TRBV28 to TRBJ1-5; TRBD1 matches at 12 bases. In DNA form, the CDR3 reads TGTGCCAGCAGTTTAGGGACAGGGGGCAACAATCAGCCCCAGCATTTT. This gives the protein CASSLGTGGNNQPQHF.